This T cell receptor beta chain was obtained from a study of T cell repertoires in cytomegalovirus infection. Turning to the study itself: CMV epitopes, recently identified HLA-C-restricted and well-studied HLA-B-restricted, were used. Evidence of both CMV infection and a matching HLA type came from public TCR beta signatures. General study results and limits: There were carriers of CMV plus the relevant HLA, and cumulative public TCR beta family frequency identified them. HLA-C-restricted TCR beta clonotypes specific for CMV led the ex vivo response.

The trim removed 6 bases at V and 2 bases at J, leaving 10 bases unmatched. Germline V lookup: CDR1 SEHNR, CDR2 FQNEAQ (reference sequence). The CDR3 consists of 19 residues. TCRdb reprocessed the reads with MiXCR, giving one entry per CDR3 protein. This table has about 920,000 distinct CDR3 sequences, around 32% appearing once. This clonotype was counted a few times. No antigen is known for it. The clonotype was recovered from a human donor in good health (CMV status not recorded). Some clones in this sample may be carry-over from other donors' samples. The genes are TRBV7-9 and TRBJ2-6; 13 bases match TRBD2. This material consisted of cultured CD8+ T cells from PBMCs, taken from culture after CMV antigen stimulation. This chain's CDR3 is CASSEIRTSGGAGANVLTF. As DNA, the CDR3 is TGTGCCAGCAGTGAGATCCGGACTAGCGGGGGAGCTGGGGCCAACGTCCTGACTTTC.